The TCR beta chain under discussion was sequenced for a study of beta chain features in type 1 diabetes. Study-wide background: In age, gender and cell yields, patients were similar to healthy donors.

Findings of the study overall: Shorter TCRB CDR3s, moderately but significantly so, were found in Type 1 diabetes patients in all four CD4+ subsets.

The isolated RNA, all of it, was reverse transcribed, so expressed TCRB transcripts were what got sequenced. The table came from immunoSEQ multiplex PCR; TCRdb's copy has only in-frame clones and leaves some out. The data hold approximately 170,000 clones, with 7% to 9% observed a single time. Points on this clone: What it recognizes is unknown.

Germline assignment: CDR1 SQVTM and CDR2 ANQGSEA. V was pared by 4 bases and J by 5 bases, with 15 bases between. This CDR3 is 14 amino acids long. The sequenced sample was central memory CD4+ T cells from blood. The clonotype comes from a man aged 18 to 29 with type 1 diabetes. The chain combines TRBV29-1 with TRBJ1-5; D may be TRBD1 (6 bases). The CDR3 spells CSVAVGAPDQPQHF. The CDR3 DNA reads as TGCAGCGTTGCTGTGGGGGCCCCAGATCAGCCCCAGCATTTT.